Detailed here is one T cell receptor beta chain. Its antigen specificity is not known. No base qualities exist here, and no much larger clone lies one base off it. The immunoSEQ Assay, a bias-controlled multiplex PCR, was used to amplify TCRbeta CDR3 regions from genomic DNA. The original methods were these. Nucleated cell counts per sample were estimated from amplification of reference gene primers within the assay. To quantify the absolute abundance of each unique TCRbeta CDR3 rearrangement, sequence reads were collapsed and filtered. For each sample, productive Simpson clonality was calculated as the square root of Simpson's diversity index across productive rearrangements. TCRdb obtained this table from immuneACCESS and retained in-frame rearrangements with V and J assigned. These tables miss some clones; where compared with another copy, unresolved V genes account for less than half of the shortfall, and the remainder is unexplained. V, J and clone size derive from that table, while D and trimming were established from the DNA sequence. The sample includes around 270,000 clones, with about 89% observed a single time. Approximately 4.6% of the sample is held by the ten biggest clonotypes.

The data were obtained in a study of blood T cell repertoires in COVID-19 (TCRdb year 2020). Context from the whole study: Samples from collaborators originated in the United States, Italy and Spain and spanned both the acute and convalescent phases of COVID-19. The material from the prospective study consisted of cDNA or gDNA derived from T cells, B-cell-depleted T cells, or PBMCs. Deeply sampled blood TCRbeta repertoires from subjects exposed to, actively infected with, or recovered from COVID-19 were included in the dataset. The repertoires were released in a freely available public database meant as a resource for research on the immune response to SARS-CoV-2. The samples were drawn from two sources: the first 160 participants of the ongoing ImmuneRACE study, and 1,254 subjects contributed by 6 global collaborators. Sample metadata almost always included a de-identified subject ID, COVID-19 status, age in years and sex. HLA class I and class II types, where available, came from metadata supplied by the sample provider rather than from assay-based typing. Results and caveats for the whole study, not just this receptor: Clinical and demographic metadata were provided uncurated, with the amount varying by source and participant.

Trimming accounts for 4 bases at V and 7 bases at J, while the number of junction bases matched to no gene is 3. Reading from cysteine to phenylalanine, the CDR3 counts 14 amino acids. Only the CDR3 DNA stays, 42 bases, in frame from base 1. The germline V gene supplies CDR1 SGHNT and CDR2 YENEEA. The collaborating institutions used their own protocols to collect whole blood in K2EDTA tubes. For TCRbeta analysis, collaborators shipped samples in one of three forms: frozen whole blood, isolated PBMCs, or DNA extracted from either of those sample types. The sequence links TRBV11-3 to TRBJ1-6, and 8 junctional nucleotides match TRBD1. The sample comprised peripheral blood. The sequence was collected from a man between 35 and 55 years old with acute or convalescent COVID-19. The CDR3 sequence is CASSSGQENSPLHF. The nucleotides are TGTGCCAGCAGCTCGGGACAGGAGAATTCACCCCTCCACTTT.